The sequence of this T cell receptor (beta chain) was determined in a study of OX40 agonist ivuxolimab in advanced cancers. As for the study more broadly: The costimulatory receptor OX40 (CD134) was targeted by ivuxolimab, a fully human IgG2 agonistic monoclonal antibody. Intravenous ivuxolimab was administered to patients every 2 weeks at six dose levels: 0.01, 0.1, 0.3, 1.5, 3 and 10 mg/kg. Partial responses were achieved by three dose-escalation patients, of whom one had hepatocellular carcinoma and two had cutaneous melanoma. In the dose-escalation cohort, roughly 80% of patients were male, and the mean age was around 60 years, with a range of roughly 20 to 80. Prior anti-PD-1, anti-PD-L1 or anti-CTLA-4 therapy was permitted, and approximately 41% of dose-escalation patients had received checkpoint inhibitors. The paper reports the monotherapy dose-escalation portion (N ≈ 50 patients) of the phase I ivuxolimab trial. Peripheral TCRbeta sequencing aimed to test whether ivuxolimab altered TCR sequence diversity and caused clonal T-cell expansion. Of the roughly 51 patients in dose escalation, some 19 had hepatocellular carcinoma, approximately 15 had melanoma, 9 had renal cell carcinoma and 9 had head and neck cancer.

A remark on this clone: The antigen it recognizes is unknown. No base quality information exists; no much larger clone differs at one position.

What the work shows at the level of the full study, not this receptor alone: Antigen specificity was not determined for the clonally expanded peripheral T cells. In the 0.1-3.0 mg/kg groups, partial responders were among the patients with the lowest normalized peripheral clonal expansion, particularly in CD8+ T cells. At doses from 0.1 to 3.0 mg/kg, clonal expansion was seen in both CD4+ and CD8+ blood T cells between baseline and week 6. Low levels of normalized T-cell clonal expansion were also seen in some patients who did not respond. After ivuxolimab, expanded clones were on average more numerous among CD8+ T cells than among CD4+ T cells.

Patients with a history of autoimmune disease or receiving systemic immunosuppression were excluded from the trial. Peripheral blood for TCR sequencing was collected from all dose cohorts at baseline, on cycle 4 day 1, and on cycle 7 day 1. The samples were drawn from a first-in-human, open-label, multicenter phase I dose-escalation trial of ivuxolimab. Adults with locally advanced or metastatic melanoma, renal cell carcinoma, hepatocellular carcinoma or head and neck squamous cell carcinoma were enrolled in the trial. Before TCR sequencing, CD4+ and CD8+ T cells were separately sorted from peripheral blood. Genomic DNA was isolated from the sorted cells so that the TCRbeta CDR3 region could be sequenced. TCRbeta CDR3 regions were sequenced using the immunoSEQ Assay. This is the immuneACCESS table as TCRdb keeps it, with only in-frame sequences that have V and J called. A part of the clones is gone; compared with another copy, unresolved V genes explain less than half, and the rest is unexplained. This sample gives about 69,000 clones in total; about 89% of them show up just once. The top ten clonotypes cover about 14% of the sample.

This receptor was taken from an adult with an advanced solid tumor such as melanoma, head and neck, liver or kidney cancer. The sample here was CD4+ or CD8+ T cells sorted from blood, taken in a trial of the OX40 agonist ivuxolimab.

The nucleotide sequence is TGTGCCAGCAGTCAATTACAGGGGGCTAATGAAAAACTGTTTTTT. The resulting protein is CASSQLQGANEKLFF. Recombination linked TRBV28 to TRBJ1-4, with TRBD1 identical over 8 junction bases. Taken from cysteine to phenylalanine, the CDR3 has 15 residues. Only CDR3 DNA is held: 45 bases, read in frame from base 1. Trimmed from V: 5 bases; trimmed from J: 3 bases; junction bases lacking a gene match: 5. The germline V gene supplies CDR1 MDHEN and CDR2 SYDVKM.